A single sample gave rise to the 28 T cell receptor beta chains below, sequenced in a study of beta chain features in type 1 diabetes. Whole-study findings and limits: When Type 1 diabetes patients were examined, their TCRB CDR3s proved moderately but significantly shorter in all four CD4+ subsets.

Reverse transcription of all isolated RNA meant that expressed TCRB transcripts were sequenced. The repertoire was sequenced with immunoSEQ multiplex PCR; TCRdb's copy has only in-frame clones and lacks some. There are 53,000 or so clones in the sample; 60% to 70% occur only once, and 0.25% to 0.35% lies in the top ten. No cognate antigen is known for these TCRs. Sequencing was done on a sample of stem cell memory CD4+ T cells from blood. Receptor source: a woman in her 30s with type 1 diabetes.

The chain links TRBV5-4 to TRBJ2-3; 9 bases are shared with TRBD1. CDR1 is SGHNT and CDR2 is YYREEE in the germline V gene (reference sequence). The CDR3 is 15 residues long. The V and J ends lost 4 bases and 3 bases, in that order; junction bases with no gene match: 6. CDR3 protein: CASSTRTGVTDTQYF. The DNA for the CDR3 is TGTGCCAGCAGCACTAGGACAGGGGTGACAGATACGCAGTATTTT. Drawing the rest from reference TRBV5-4 and TRBJ2-3, the complete variable domain is ETGVTQSPTHLIKTRGQQVTLRCSSQSGHNTVSWYQQALGQGPQFIFQYYREEENGRGNFPPRFSGLQFPNYSSELNVNALELDDSALYLCASSTRTGVTDTQYFGPGTRLTVL.

The V gene is TRBV7-9, the J gene TRBJ1-3; D remains unclear. Deletions cut 5 bases from V and 3 bases from J, with 11 bases between. Germline CDR1 SEHNR, CDR2 FQNEAQ (reference sequence). The CDR3 covers 14 residues. CDR3 coding DNA: TGTGCCAGCAGCGGCGACTGGTTTGGAAACACCATATATTTT. This gives the protein CASSGDWFGNTIYF.

The V gene is TRBV12-5, the J gene TRBJ1-1; unclear D gene. The V gene lost 6 bases and the J gene lost 1 base, with 12 bases spanning the gap. Per the germline V gene, CDR1 is LGHNT and CDR2 is FRNRAP. The CDR3 has 14 residues. CDR3 sequence: CASGLSVSNTEAFF. DNA for the CDR3: TGTGCTAGTGGACTGAGCGTTTCGAACACTGAAGCTTTCTTT.

This clone occurred once. The chain combines TRBV11-3 with TRBJ1-1; D may be TRBD1 (6 bases). The germline gives CDR1 SGHNT, CDR2 YENEEA. The CDR3 sequence is 16 residues long. Trimming removed 5 bases at V and 5 bases at J, with 21 bases between. The CDR3 DNA follows: TGTGCCAGCAGCGGGCTGGGCAGGGGTAAGGGGACTGAAGCTTTCTTT. It yields the protein CASSGLGRGKGTEAFF.

This chain connects TRBV18 to TRBJ1-5; D gene unclear. Germline-derived CDR1 and CDR2 are KGHSH and LQKENI. Trimming pared 2 bases from V and 1 base from J, leaving 6 bases between. The CDR3 runs to 14 residues. DNA of the CDR3: TGTGCCAGCTCACCATCCGCGAGCAATCAGCCCCAGCATTTT. Amino acid sequence: CASSPSASNQPQHF. The full variable domain, in which reference TRBV18 and TRBJ1-5 provide the parts outside the CDR3, is NAGVMQNPRHLVRRRGQEARLRCSPMKGHSHVYWYRQLPEEGLKFMVYLQKENIIDESGMPKERFSAEFPKEGPSILRIQQVVRGDSAAYFCASSPSASNQPQHFGDGTRLSIL.

The chain links TRBV5-1 to TRBJ1-1; D remains ambiguous. V dropped 0 bases and J dropped 4 bases, with 10 bases sitting between them. CDR1 is SGHRS and CDR2 is YFSETQ in the germline V gene. This CDR3 is 14 amino acids long. The CDR3 region is CASSLAGGSTEAFF. In DNA, the CDR3 is TGCGCCAGCAGCTTGGCCGGAGGGAGCACTGAAGCTTTCTTT.

This clone occurred a few times. This chain joins TRBV30 and TRBJ2-7; the D gene is possibly TRBD1 (6 bases). V was trimmed by 2 bases and J by 7 bases, leaving 15 bases between them. CDR3 size: 13 residues. Germline V CDR1 and CDR2: GTSNPN, SVGIG (reference sequence). CDR3 protein: CAWSLWGTGEQYF. The CDR3 nucleotides are TGTGCCTGGAGTCTATGGGGAACAGGGGAGCAGTACTTC.

The chain is built from TRBV30 and TRBJ1-5; 11 nucleotides line up with TRBD1. Germline CDR1 is GTSNPN and CDR2 is SVGIG (reference sequence). The CDR3 has 14 residues. V lost 4 bases to trimming and J lost 5 bases; unmatched junction nucleotides: 4. DNA of the CDR3: TGTGCCTGGACAAGGGACAGGGGGGATCAGCCCCAGCATTTT. It encodes CAWTRDRGDQPQHF.

DNA for the CDR3: TGTGCCTGGAGTGTAAGGGGGTATGTCCATGGCTACACCTTC. This encodes CAWSVRGYVHGYTF. This rearrangement joins TRBV30 to TRBJ1-2, with a weak D call TRBD1 (6 bases). The V gene lost 0 bases and the J gene lost 6 bases, with 14 bases spanning the gap. CDR3 length: 14 residues. Germline V lookup: CDR1 GTSNPN, CDR2 SVGIG (reference sequence). Variable domain in full (rest from reference TRBV30 and TRBJ1-2): SQTIHQWPATLVQPVGSPLSLECTVEGTSNPNLYWYRQAAGRGLQLLFYSVGIGQISSEVPQNLSASRPQDRQFILSSKKLLLSDSGFYLCAWSVRGYVHGYTFGSGTRLTVV.

The rearrangement joins TRBV2 to TRBJ1-5, with 8 bases aligning to TRBD1. V trimming: 8 bases; J trimming: 2 bases; junction bases outside the gene matches: 5. This CDR3 has 14 residues. In germline, CDR1 is SNHLY, CDR2 FYNNEI. The CDR3 DNA reads as TGTGCCAGCGGGGGGACAGGAGGCAATCAGCCCCAGCATTTT. This gives the protein CASGGTGGNQPQHF.

The V call is TRBV29-1, the J call TRBJ2-5; 8 bases fit TRBD1. Germline loops: CDR1 SQVTM, CDR2 ANQGSEA. CDR3 length equals 13 residues. V lost 6 bases and J lost 2; bases outside the gene matches: 5. The CDR3: CSVLTGDQETQYF. DNA for the CDR3: TGCAGCGTGCTGACAGGGGATCAAGAGACCCAGTACTTC.

V and J are TRBV7-9 and TRBJ2-5, with D perhaps matching TRBD2 (6 bases). Germline V CDR1 and CDR2: SEHNR, FQNEAQ (reference sequence). The CDR3 has 18 amino acids. Trimming took 1 base from V and 8 from J, leaving 26 bases between them. CDR3 sequence: CASSLEREWLPRSLTQYF. DNA of the CDR3: TGTGCCAGCAGCTTAGAACGGGAGTGGCTTCCTCGTAGTCTTACCCAGTACTTC.

The rearrangement uses TRBV7-9 and TRBJ2-7, with no clear D. This CDR3 has 13 amino acids. V was cut by 4 bases and J by 6 bases, with 13 bases left in between. CDR1 is SEHNR, CDR2 FQNEAQ, per germline (reference sequence). The chain's CDR3 is CASSSRSLSEQYF. The CDR3 DNA is TGTGCCAGCAGCTCGCGGAGCCTTAGCGAGCAGTACTTC.

The J gene is TRBJ1-4, the V gene TRBV4-1, with D uncertain. The CDR3 consists of 16 residues. The V gene's germline CDR1 is MGHRA and CDR2 YSYEKL. Trimming took 1 base from V and 1 from J, leaving 10 bases between them. DNA for the CDR3: TGCGCCAGCAGCCAAGTTCACAGAATAACTAATGAAAAACTGTTTTTT. This sequence encodes CASSQVHRITNEKLFF.

This clone was seen just once. The CDR3 loop reads CASSLDGYNEQFF. CDR3 nucleotides: TGTGCCAGCAGCTTGGACGGGTACAATGAGCAGTTCTTC. This chain joins TRBV5-4 and TRBJ2-1, with unresolved D. Trimming stripped 0 bases from V and 4 bases from J, with 5 bases between. Germline V lookup: CDR1 SGHNT, CDR2 YYREEE (reference sequence). This CDR3 has 13 amino acids. The full variable domain, with the rest looked up from reference TRBV5-4 and TRBJ2-1, is ETGVTQSPTHLIKTRGQQVTLRCSSQSGHNTVSWYQQALGQGPQFIFQYYREEENGRGNFPPRFSGLQFPNYSSELNVNALELDDSALYLCASSLDGYNEQFFGPGTRLTVL.

J is TRBJ2-7 and V is TRBV28, with unresolved D. The V gene lost 5 bases and the J gene lost 3 bases, with 2 bases spanning the gap. CDR3 size: 10 residues. Germline-derived CDR1 and CDR2 are MDHEN and SYDVKM. The CDR3 DNA is TGTGCCAGCAGTCACTACGAGCAGTACTTC. Amino acid sequence: CASSHYEQYF.

V usage is TRBV7-9 and J usage is TRBJ2-7; D is perhaps TRBD2 (7 bases). Trimming pared 1 base from V and 7 bases from J, leaving 17 bases between. The CDR3 spans 15 residues. Germline CDR1 and CDR2: SEHNR and FQNEAQ (reference sequence). The CDR3 sequence: CASSLEGGAFREQYF. The CDR3 DNA reads TGTGCCAGCAGCTTAGAGGGGGGGGCCTTCCGAGAGCAGTACTTC.

This clone was detected a few times. V gene TRBV29-1 combines with J gene TRBJ2-1, with D perhaps TRBD1 (5 bases). CDR3 size: 15 residues. CDR1 and CDR2 (germline): SQVTM, ANQGSEA. V was clipped by 6 bases and J by 0 bases, with 15 bases between them. CDR3 coding DNA: TGCAGCGTCAAAACAGGCTCGAGCTCCTACAATGAGCAGTTCTTC. Amino acids: CSVKTGSSSYNEQFF.

This clone was seen more than once but under ten times. The J gene is TRBJ1-2, the V gene TRBV7-9; D is possibly TRBD1 (5 bases). CDR1 SEHNR and CDR2 FQNEAQ come from the germline V gene (reference sequence). V lost 5 bases and J lost 7, with 8 bases in between. The length of the CDR3 is 11 residues. The CDR3 DNA follows: TGTGCCAGCAGCGGGACTCCTGGCTACACCTTC. As protein: CASSGTPGYTF.

The chain combines TRBV20-1 with TRBJ1-2; TRBD1 matches 7 bases. V lost 6 bases and J lost 6; bases outside the gene matches: 4. The CDR3 is 11 residues long. Germline CDR1 is DFQATT and CDR2 is SNEGSKA (reference sequence). The CDR3 region is CSAPGQDGYTF. The CDR3, as DNA: TGCAGTGCACCAGGACAGGATGGCTACACCTTC.

J is TRBJ2-2 and V is TRBV9; no definite D call. Trimming took off 0 bases at V and 1 base at J, with 7 bases between the two ends. Germline V CDR1 and CDR2: SGDLS, YYNGEE. There are 15 residues in the CDR3. This CDR3 is CASSVDAVNTGELFF. Here the CDR3 DNA reads TGTGCCAGCAGCGTAGATGCGGTGAACACCGGGGAGCTGTTTTTT.

The chain couples TRBV25-1 to TRBJ2-5; 9 nucleotides align to TRBD1. This CDR3 is 16 amino acids long. The V and J ends lost 4 bases and 4 bases, in that order; junction bases with no gene match: 10. Germline V gene data show CDR1 as MGHDK and CDR2 as SYGVNS. This CDR3 is CASSAGQGTGRETQYF. In DNA form, the CDR3 reads TGTGCCAGCAGTGCTGGACAGGGGACGGGGAGAGAGACCCAGTACTTC. The entire variable domain, with the rest obtained from reference TRBV25-1 and TRBJ2-5, is as follows: EADIYQTPRYLVIGTGKKITLECSQTMGHDKMYWYQQDPGMELHLIHYSYGVNSTEKGDLSSESTVSRIRTEHFPLTLESARPSHTSQYLCASSAGQGTGRETQYFGPGTRLLVL.

The rearrangement joins TRBV25-1 to TRBJ2-3; 9 bases agree with TRBD2. The V and J ends lost 2 bases and 4 bases, in that order; junction bases with no gene match: 1. The CDR3 consists of 14 residues. The germline CDR1 and CDR2 sequences are MGHDK and SYGVNS. The CDR3 DNA reads as TGTGCCAGCAGTGAAACTAGCGGGCCAGATACGCAGTATTTT. Its translation: CASSETSGPDTQYF.

The V call is TRBV18, the J call TRBJ2-5; no definite D call. The germline V gene encodes CDR1 KGHSH and CDR2 LQKENI. CDR3 length equals 11 residues. Trimming shortened V by 6 bases and J by 2 bases, and 4 bases separated the two germline ends. The CDR3, as DNA: TGTGCCAGCTCCCCTCAAGAGACCCAGTACTTC. Its translation: CASSPQETQYF.

CDR3 sequence reads: CASSLVDTHQETQYF. As DNA, the CDR3 is TGCGCCAGCAGCTTGGTAGACACACACCAAGAGACCCAGTACTTC. The V call is TRBV5-1, the J call TRBJ2-5; D is undetermined. This CDR3 comprises 15 residues. Germline CDR1 reads SGHRS; CDR2 reads YFSETQ. The V end lost 0 bases, the J end lost 0 bases, and 9 bases lay between the germline ends.

For the CDR3, the DNA is TGCGCCAGCAGCCAAGATGGACTAGCGGCACTCTACGAGCAGTACTTC. Its translation: CASSQDGLAALYEQYF. This chain links TRBV4-1 with TRBJ2-7; 10 bases are a match to TRBD2. The CDR3 runs to 16 residues. Unmatched junction bases numbered 5, after V lost 0 bases and J lost 3 bases. Germline V gene lookup returns CDR1 MGHRA and CDR2 YSYEKL.

The J gene is TRBJ1-2, the V gene TRBV28; D remains ambiguous. The germline V gene has CDR1 MDHEN and CDR2 SYDVKM. This CDR3 region has 13 residues. V lost 2 bases, J lost 6 bases, and 10 bases lay in between. The CDR3: CASSLVAANGYTF. In DNA form, the CDR3 reads TGTGCCAGCAGTTTAGTGGCGGCTAATGGCTACACCTTC.

This clone was observed a single time. The chain recombines TRBV5-8 with TRBJ2-5; TRBD1 aligns across 7 bases. The junction had 5 bases not matched to a gene; V was cut back by 4 bases and J by 2 bases. The CDR3 spans 14 residues. Germline V gene sequence: CDR1 SGHTS, CDR2 YDEGEE. The CDR3 loop is CASSPTGAQETQYF. CDR3 coding DNA: TGTGCCAGCAGCCCAACAGGGGCGCAAGAGACCCAGTACTTC.